These 15 T cell receptor beta chains originate from one sample sequenced in a study of blood T cells in healthy people across ages. A second PCR, run for roughly 7 to 11 cycles, used a sample-barcoded 5' primer plus a J-beta primer mix. TCRdb reanalysed the 5' RACE reads using MiXCR and keeps one entry per CDR3 protein. The sample holds about 1.8 million distinct CDR3 sequences, about 49% seen once. Sequencing was performed on blood. These receptors originate from a middle-aged woman in good health.

This sequence joins TRBV29-1 and TRBJ2-3; D might be TRBD1 (5 bases). V lost 5 bases to trimming and J lost 0 bases, with 9 bases between them. This CDR3 spans 13 amino acids. Germline CDR1 SQVTM, CDR2 ANQGSEA. In DNA form, the CDR3 reads TGCAGCGTTTCCAGGGTTAGCACAGATACGCAGTATTTT. Protein product: CSVSRVSTDTQYF.

The chain is built from TRBV20-1 and TRBJ2-1; 7 nucleotides match TRBD1. V trimming: 7 bases; J trimming: 1 base; junction bases outside the gene matches: 1. The CDR3 sequence is 12 residues long. Germline-derived CDR1 and CDR2 are DFQATT and SNEGSKA (reference sequence). The CDR3 DNA follows: TGCAGTGGGACAGGTTCCTACAATGAGCAGTTCTTC. The encoded protein is CSGTGSYNEQFF.

In the case of this clonotype: Germline and junction disagree at one end, which may indicate a read error. V usage is TRBV24-1 and J usage is TRBJ2-7, with D unclear. The CDR3 extends over 12 amino acids. Germline V lookup: CDR1 KGHDR, CDR2 SFDVKD. CDR3 sequence (DNA): TGTGGCACCAGTGATACCTCCTACGAGCAGTACTTC. Translation: CGTSDTSYEQYF.

This chain joins TRBV28 and TRBJ2-1, with a possible D match to TRBD1 (5 bases). Germline CDR1 is MDHEN and CDR2 is SYDVKM. This CDR3 is built from 15 residues. Trimming removed 7 bases at V and 4 bases at J, with 17 bases between. The CDR3 DNA reads TGTGCCAGCACCATAGGTTGGGGCGGATACAATGAGCAGTTCTTC. Translated, it gives CASTIGWGGYNEQFF.

The rearrangement joins TRBV6-2 or TRBV6-3 to TRBJ2-3; 7 nucleotides agree with TRBD1. The V gene end was trimmed by 4 bases and the J gene end by 0 bases; junction bases not matched to a gene: 10. There are 17 residues in the CDR3. The germline gives CDR1 MNHEY, CDR2 SVGEGT. CDR3 sequence (DNA): TGTGCCAGCAGTTCACTTACCGGGACAGCTAGCACAGATACGCAGTATTTT. Translated: CASSSLTGTASTDTQYF.

This clonotype was found a few times. This rearrangement joins TRBV27 to TRBJ1-5; 7 bases fit TRBD1. The CDR3 has 12 residues. Germline V gene data show CDR1 as MNHEY and CDR2 as SMNVEV (reference sequence). Losses at the gene ends were 5 bases for V and 5 bases for J; bases not matched to a gene: 0. The CDR3 bases are TGTGCCAGCAGTGACAGGGATCAGCCCCAGCATTTT. This sequence encodes CASSDRDQPQHF.

This clonotype has a handful of counts. The chain joins TRBV7-2 to TRBJ2-7; D unclear. The V and J ends lost 3 bases and 5 bases respectively, with 17 bases between them. The CDR3 length is 15 residues. Germline CDR1 SGHTA, CDR2 FQGNSA. The CDR3 coding sequence is TGTGCCAGCAGCTTGGGTAGTGCCCAGGTGAACGAGCAGTACTTC. This encodes CASSLGSAQVNEQYF.

This chain connects TRBV4-1 to TRBJ1-4; 9 bases line up with TRBD1. J gave up 4 bases and V 4 bases, and 4 bases lay outside the gene matches. This CDR3 is 15 amino acids long. The germline gives CDR1 MGHRA, CDR2 YSYEKL. CDR3: CASSLQGQGNEKLFF. CDR3 coding DNA: TGCGCCAGCAGCCTACAGGGACAGGGTAATGAAAAACTGTTTTTT.

Points on this clonotype: A read error is possible here, since a much larger clone lies one base away. The chain links TRBV27 to TRBJ2-5, with 7 bases lining up with TRBD2. Germline V gives CDR1 MNHEY, CDR2 SMNVEV (reference sequence). The CDR3 extends over 14 amino acids. For the CDR3, the DNA is TGTGCCAGCAGTGTATCGATCGGGAGGCCAGCTCTGTACTTC. As protein: CASSVSIGRPALYF.

In this sample, this clonotype turned up a few times. The chain employs TRBV5-1 and TRBJ2-1; 12 bases fit TRBD2. CDR3 length equals 15 residues. V lost 4 bases to trimming and J lost 10 bases; unmatched junction nucleotides: 9. Germline V gene data show CDR1 as SGHRS and CDR2 as YFSETQ. CDR3 nucleotide sequence: TGCGCCAGCAGCCAAACTAGCGGGGGGTTCATCGAGCAGTTCTTC. Its translation: CASSQTSGGFIEQFF.

For this clonotype: At one boundary the junction diverges from the germline segment, which might be a read error. The gene calls are TRBV7-7 and TRBJ2-7; D may be TRBD1 (5 bases). CDR1 SSHAT and CDR2 FNYEAQ come from the germline V gene (reference sequence). The CDR3 contains 16 residues. The CDR3 region is CASSLVSTGDSYEQYF. The CDR3 nucleotides are TGTGCTAGCAGCTTAGTTTCTACAGGCGACTCCTACGAGCAGTACTTC.

V gene TRBV7-9 combines with J gene TRBJ1-2, with 8 bases fitting TRBD1. The germline V gene encodes CDR1 SEHNR and CDR2 FQNEAQ (reference sequence). V shed 5 bases and J 8 bases; nucleotides not matched to a gene: 7. This CDR3 spans 13 amino acids. The CDR3 sequence is CASSRQGKGGYTF. The CDR3 DNA follows: TGTGCCAGCAGCCGACAGGGGAAGGGAGGCTACACCTTC.

This clonotype was picked up a small number of times. The chain couples TRBV5-1 to TRBJ2-3; D might be TRBD1 or TRBD2, each matching 5 bases. The CDR3 is 16 residues long. CDR1 is SGHRS, CDR2 YFSETQ, per germline. The V and J ends lost 4 bases and 6 bases respectively, with 21 bases between them. The CDR3 coding sequence is TGCGCCAGCAGCCGACCCGGGACGGCGAGCCCGGATACGCAGTATTTT. Translated, it gives CASSRPGTASPDTQYF.

In this sample, this clonotype turned up a few times. V gene TRBV4-3 combines with J gene TRBJ2-1; tentative D call: TRBD2 (7 bases). Between the trimmed V and J ends, which lost 0 bases and 4 bases, there was a span of 16 bases. CDR3 length: 17 amino acids. Germline-derived CDR1 and CDR2 are LGHNA and YSLEER. DNA of the CDR3: TGCGCCAGCAGCCAAGAGGGAGGGGGAGGGAGATACAATGAGCAGTTCTTC. This gives the protein CASSQEGGGGRYNEQFF.

This clonotype was detected a few times. This chain joins TRBV6-5 and TRBJ2-7, with D uncertain. V lost 4 bases and J lost 0, with 13 bases in between. The CDR3 is made up of 15 amino acids. The V gene's germline CDR1 is MNHEY and CDR2 SVGAGI. CDR3 DNA: TGTGCCAGCAGTTCGCCGGGCCACAGCTCCTACGAGCAGTACTTC. This sequence encodes CASSSPGHSSYEQYF.